This T cell receptor (beta chain) was observed in a study of preoperative IRX-2 immunotherapy in early breast cancer. The sample's treatment: preoperative locoregional IRX-2 cytokine immunotherapy. Samples came from a phase Ib trial of preoperative locoregional IRX-2 cytokine immunotherapy. Germline values: CDR1 MGHRA, CDR2 YSYEKL. This CDR3 has 17 amino acids. The ends were cut back, 1 base at V and 5 bases at J, with 18 bases in the middle. The repertoire was sequenced with immunoSEQ multiplex PCR; TCRdb's copy has only in-frame clones and lacks some. The sample lists 25,000 or so clones, 85% to 90% seen once, with 9% to 10% in the top ten.

The sequencing used tumor tissue, collected after IRX-2 immunotherapy. The TCR comes from a human donor with breast cancer. The chain employs TRBV4-1 and TRBJ1-5, with unresolved D. The CDR3 protein is CASSQGRLGLVDQPQHF. As DNA, the CDR3 is TGCGCCAGCAGCCAAGGGCGGCTGGGATTGGTCGATCAGCCCCAGCATTTT.